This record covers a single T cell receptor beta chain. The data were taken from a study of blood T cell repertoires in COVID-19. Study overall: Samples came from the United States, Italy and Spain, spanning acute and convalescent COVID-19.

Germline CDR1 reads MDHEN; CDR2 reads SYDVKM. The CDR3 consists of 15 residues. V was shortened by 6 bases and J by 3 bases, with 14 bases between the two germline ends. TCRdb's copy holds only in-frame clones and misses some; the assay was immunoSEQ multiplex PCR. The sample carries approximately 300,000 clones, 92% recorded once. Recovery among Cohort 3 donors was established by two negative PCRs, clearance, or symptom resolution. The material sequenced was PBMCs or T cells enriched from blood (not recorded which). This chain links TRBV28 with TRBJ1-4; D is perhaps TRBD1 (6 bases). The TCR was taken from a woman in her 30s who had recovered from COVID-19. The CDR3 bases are TGTGCCAGCAGCTCCTGGGGGCAGGCTAATGAAAAACTGTTTTTT. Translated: CASSSWGQANEKLFF.